This record covers a single T cell receptor beta chain. This sample stems from a study of CD8 T cells in Susac syndrome. The multiple sclerosis controls were treatment-naive patients with relapsing-remitting disease that was stable or active. TEMRA cells were enriched by FACS, and CD4+ and CD8+ T cells were negatively isolated. The germline CDR1 and CDR2 sequences are MNHNY and SVGAGI (reference sequence). The CDR3 length is 15 residues. V lost 6 bases and J lost 0, with 13 bases in between. After extraction with the RNeasy kit, about 0.45 to 1 ug of the RNA was reverse transcribed using random hexamers. TCRdb analysed the immunoSEQ multiplex PCR reads with MiXCR anew, one entry per CDR3 protein. Here the sample spans about 300,000 distinct CDR3 sequences, approximately 91% being singletons.

The receptor was derived from a human donor with multiple sclerosis. Material: CD8+ T cells from PBMCs. The chain has TRBV6-6 and TRBJ2-3, with a weak D call TRBD1 (6 bases). The CDR3 DNA reads TGTGCCAGCAGCTGGGCAGGGGAAAGCACAGATACGCAGTATTTT. It translates to CASSWAGESTDTQYF.